This T cell receptor (beta chain) was recorded in a study of blood T cell repertoires in COVID-19. Study details: The samples span acute and convalescent COVID-19 from the United States, Italy and Spain. The cDNA or gDNA used as material had been derived from T cells, B-cell-depleted T cells, or PBMCs.

Repertoires were generated with immunoSEQ multiplex PCR, while TCRdb's copy carries only in-frame clones and drops some. The table includes roughly 400,000 clones, about 90% detected once. As concerns this clone: The same CDR3 also results from other DNA sequences found in this sample.

Per germline, CDR1 MDHEN and CDR2 SYDVKM. V shed 4 bases and J shed 3 bases, with 10 bases lying between them. CDR3 size: 13 residues. Participants were placed into cohorts based on the clinical history they reported. This sequence joins TRBV28 and TRBJ2-7, with D unclear. Input material: PBMCs or T cells enriched from blood (not recorded which). This receptor was identified in a man in his late teens or twenties who had recovered from COVID-19. The CDR3 is CASSYGRSYEQYF. The CDR3 DNA follows: TGTGCCAGCAGTTACGGTAGAAGCTACGAGCAGTACTTC.